Following are 29 T cell receptor beta chains from one sample sequenced in a study of blood T cell repertoires in COVID-19 (dated by TCRdb to about 2020). Receptors were amplified or captured by the immunoSEQ multiplex PCR assay. TCRdb holds this immuneACCESS table with in-frame rearrangements only. Some clones are missing; in checked studies, unresolved V genes explain under half, and the rest has no known cause. Here the sample has 300,000 to 350,000 clones; about 91% occur a single time. The top ten hold around 10% of the sample. Sequencing was carried out using peripheral blood. The receptors were sampled from a man aged 30 to 39 with COVID-19, enrolled during active disease.

This chain links TRBV10-3 with TRBJ2-7; D gene ambiguous. Germline V gene lookup returns CDR1 ENHRY and CDR2 SYGVKD. The CDR3 contains 11 residues. Trimming removed 4 bases at V and 4 bases at J, with 5 bases between. This CDR3 reads CAISAGYEQYF. Written as DNA, the CDR3 is TGTGCCATCAGTGCAGGTTACGAGCAGTACTTC.

This chain links TRBV15 with TRBJ1-4, with 8 bases that match TRBD1. CDR3 length equals 16 residues. Unmatched junction bases numbered 5, after V lost 4 bases and J lost 1 base. The V gene's germline CDR1 is LNHNV and CDR2 YYDKDF (reference sequence). CDR3: CATSTGQGLTNEKLFF. The CDR3 bases are TGTGCCACCAGCACCGGACAGGGTTTAACTAATGAAAAACTGTTTTTT.

The rearrangement joins TRBV18 to TRBJ2-3; 7 bases are shared with TRBD1. With V trimmed by 0 bases and J by 0 bases, 6 bases remained unmatched. This CDR3 is built from 17 residues. The germline V gene has CDR1 KGHSH and CDR2 LQKENI. This CDR3 is CASSPPRQGRSTDTQYF. The CDR3 nucleotides are TGTGCCAGCTCACCACCTCGACAGGGCCGTAGCACAGATACGCAGTATTTT.

In this sample, this clone turned up once. This chain connects TRBV3-1 (or the pseudogene TRBV3-2) to TRBJ1-2; 10 bases align to TRBD1. Germline CDR1 is LGHDT and CDR2 is YNNKEL (reference sequence). V dropped 2 bases and J dropped 3; count of bases not matched to a gene: 3. The length of the CDR3 is 15 residues. CDR3 nucleotide sequence: TGTGCCAGCAGCCAATGGACAGGGGGACACTATGGCTACACCTTC. It specifies CASSQWTGGHYGYTF.

This clone appeared once. V and J are TRBV3-1 (or the pseudogene TRBV3-2) and TRBJ2-7; tentatively, D is TRBD2 (5 bases). From germline, CDR1 is LGHDT and CDR2 YNNKEL (reference sequence). This CDR3 contains 14 residues. V was trimmed by 2 bases and J by 3 bases, leaving 11 bases between them. CDR3: CASSQYSGSYEQYF. The CDR3 coding sequence is TGTGCCAGCAGCCAATATTCTGGGAGCTACGAGCAGTACTTC.

The V and J genes are TRBV5-1 and TRBJ1-1; TRBD1 agrees at 8 bases. The junction had 12 bases not matched to a gene; V was cut back by 1 base and J by 4 bases. Germline V gene data show CDR1 as SGHRS and CDR2 as YFSETQ. CDR3 size: 17 residues. CDR3 DNA: TGCGCCAGCAGCTTGCCAGGGGGCGGATTTATTAGCACTGAAGCTTTCTTT. This sequence encodes CASSLPGGGFISTEAFF. The variable domain in full, with the rest retrieved from reference TRBV5-1 and TRBJ1-1, is KAGVTQTPRYLIKTRGQQVTLSCSPISGHRSVSWYQQTPGQGLQFLFEYFSETQRNKGNFPGRFSGRQFSNSRSEMNVSTLELGDSALYLCASSLPGGGFISTEAFFGQGTRLTVV.

The chain carries TRBV28 and TRBJ2-1; possible D gene TRBD2, 6 bases. Between the trimmed V and J ends, which lost 6 bases and 9 bases, there was a span of 21 bases. The CDR3 is 15 residues long. Germline values: CDR1 MDHEN, CDR2 SYDVKM. The chain's CDR3 is CASRVGGTSEGEQFF. As DNA, the CDR3 is TGTGCCAGCAGAGTCGGTGGGACTTCTGAGGGTGAGCAGTTCTTC.

V usage is TRBV5-4 and J usage is TRBJ1-4; a weak D match, TRBD1 (5 bases). This CDR3 spans 15 amino acids. Germline CDR1 reads SGHNT; CDR2 reads YYREEE (reference sequence). V was trimmed by 0 bases and J by 4 bases, leaving 10 bases between them. CDR3 nucleotides: TGTGCCAGCAGCTTGGAGCCAGGGAATAATGAAAAACTGTTTTTT. Translating it yields CASSLEPGNNEKLFF.

The J gene is TRBJ2-2, the V gene TRBV18; D unresolved. V was cut by 4 bases and J by 4 bases, with 10 bases left in between. This CDR3 region has 14 residues. CDR1 is KGHSH and CDR2 is LQKENI in the germline V gene. In DNA, the CDR3 is TGTGCCAGCTCACTCCTTCCGAGCACCGGGGAGCTGTTTTTT. This encodes CASSLLPSTGELFF.

Concerning this clone itself: The junction differs from germline at one of its ends, possibly a read error. CDR3 loop: CASSISGTGVGEQFF. The CDR3 DNA reads as TGTGCCAGCAGTATATCCGGGACAGGGGTAGGAGAGCAGTTCTTC. The gene calls are TRBV27 and TRBJ2-1; 10 bases align to TRBD1. Germline V CDR1 and CDR2: MNHEY, SMNVEV (reference sequence). CDR3 size: 15 residues.

J is TRBJ2-1 and V is TRBV19; D not certain. Germline V gene lookup returns CDR1 LNHDA and CDR2 SQIVND (reference sequence). Deletions cut 5 bases from V and 6 bases from J, with 8 bases between. The CDR3 totals 12 residues. CDR3 loop: CASSPYFNEQFF. CDR3 DNA sequence: TGTGCCAGTAGTCCTTACTTCAATGAGCAGTTCTTC.

This clone was recorded once. The chain uses TRBV6-5 and TRBJ1-1, with D perhaps TRBD1 (5 bases). This CDR3 region has 14 residues. Germline-derived CDR1 and CDR2 are MNHEY and SVGAGI. V was clipped by 2 bases and J by 4 bases, with 11 bases between them. The CDR3 sequence is CASSYRGRGTEAFF. CDR3 nucleotide sequence: TGTGCCAGCAGTTACAGGGGTAGGGGCACTGAAGCTTTCTTT.

This clone was observed a handful of times. The J gene is TRBJ2-2, the V gene TRBV2, with D perhaps matching TRBD2 (5 bases). This CDR3 contains 16 residues. V shed 6 bases and J shed 8 bases, with 22 bases lying between them. Looked up from germline, CDR1 is SNHLY and CDR2 is FYNNEI. DNA of the CDR3: TGTGCCAGCAGCCTGAGTCCCCTCCTAGCACCGGGGGAGCTGTTTTTT. This translates into CASSLSPLLAPGELFF.

The chain joins TRBV7-2 to TRBJ1-5; D is perhaps TRBD1 (5 bases). The CDR3 spans 16 residues. Germline assignment: CDR1 SGHTA and CDR2 FQGNSA. Deletions cut 2 bases from V and 0 bases from J, with 11 bases between. The CDR3 loop reads CASSLRSGNSNQPQHF. The DNA for the CDR3 is TGTGCCAGCAGCTTAAGATCAGGGAATAGCAATCAGCCCCAGCATTTT.

V and J are TRBV19 and TRBJ2-7; 13 nucleotides match TRBD2. J gave up 4 bases and V 9 bases, and 12 bases lay outside the gene matches. Germline CDR1 is LNHDA and CDR2 is SQIVND (reference sequence). The length of the CDR3 is 16 residues. The CDR3 sequence is CASSGLAGVSRYEQYF. The CDR3 DNA is TGTGCCAGCTCTGGACTAGCGGGAGTATCTAGATACGAGCAGTACTTC.

This chain connects TRBV28 to TRBJ1-2; 10 positions agree with TRBD1. The CDR3 runs to 15 residues. The J segment lost 4 bases and the V segment lost 4 bases, leaving 6 bases of the junction unmatched. Germline V gene sequence: CDR1 MDHEN, CDR2 SYDVKM. The CDR3 DNA reads TGTGCCAGCAGTTCACGCCGGGACAGGGGCTATGGCTACACCTTC. The encoded protein is CASSSRRDRGYGYTF.

The chain combines TRBV5-5 with TRBJ1-3; 9 nucleotides match TRBD1. Trimming at V came to 4 bases and at J to 0 bases, leaving 5 bases not matched to a gene. CDR3 length: 16 residues. Per germline, CDR1 SGHKS and CDR2 YYEKEE (reference sequence). This CDR3 reads CASSIGQGNSGNTIYF. For the CDR3, the DNA is TGTGCCAGCAGCATCGGACAGGGGAACTCTGGAAACACCATATATTTT.

V usage is TRBV12-5 and J usage is TRBJ1-1, with D tentatively TRBD1 (5 bases). The CDR3 extends over 12 amino acids. Germline V gene data show CDR1 as LGHNT and CDR2 as FRNRAP. V was trimmed by 1 base and J by 8 bases, leaving 8 bases between them. The CDR3, as DNA: TGTGCTAGTGGTTTGGGTAGGGGCGAAGCTTTCTTT. Residues: CASGLGRGEAFF.

The chain joins TRBV7-7 to TRBJ2-5, with 8 bases aligning to TRBD2. J was trimmed by 4 bases and V by 1 base; bases with no gene match: 5. The CDR3 loop spans 15 amino acids. CDR1 and CDR2 from the germline V gene are SSHAT and FNYEAQ (reference sequence). The CDR3 loop reads CASSLERLAGETQYF. CDR3 in DNA: TGTGCCAGCAGCTTAGAACGGCTAGCGGGAGAGACCCAGTACTTC.

This clone appeared once. V is TRBV7-2 and J is TRBJ1-1; the D is unclear. Trimming pared 7 bases from V and 0 bases from J, leaving 12 bases between. The CDR3 consists of 14 residues. The germline V gene has CDR1 SGHTA and CDR2 FQGNSA. The CDR3 coding sequence is TGTGCCAGCATCCAACAGCATATGAACACTGAAGCTTTCTTT. Residues: CASIQQHMNTEAFF.

The CDR3 DNA sequence: TGTGCCAGCAGCCCGGGTGGGGCCGTCTTTCCGCCGCAGTATTTT. Translated, it gives CASSPGGAVFPPQYF. The chain has TRBV5-6 and TRBJ2-3, with D tentatively TRBD1 (5 bases). Germline V gene lookup returns CDR1 SGHDT and CDR2 YYEEEE. The CDR3 is 15 amino acids. Trimming stripped 4 bases from V and 10 bases from J, with 22 bases between.

The chain joins TRBV6-5 to TRBJ1-1; 7 positions agree with TRBD1. Germline values: CDR1 MNHEY, CDR2 SVGAGI. This CDR3 has 12 residues. The trim removed 10 bases at V and 4 bases at J, leaving 6 bases unmatched. CDR3 DNA: TGTGCCACCAAACAGGGGTTCACTGAAGCTTTCTTT. Translating it yields CATKQGFTEAFF.

The chain recombines TRBV4-3 with TRBJ2-3; D may be TRBD2 (6 bases). This CDR3 comprises 17 residues. Between the trimmed V and J ends, which lost 3 bases and 5 bases, there was a span of 21 bases. Germline V CDR1 and CDR2: LGHNA, YSLEER. The CDR3 bases are TGCGCCAGCAGCCAGTTCCCTTCCGGGACTCGGGGAGATACGCAGTATTTT. Translation: CASSQFPSGTRGDTQYF.

This clone was recorded once. V and J are TRBV3-1 (or the pseudogene TRBV3-2) and TRBJ1-2, with D perhaps TRBD1 (6 bases). This CDR3 has 18 residues. V dropped 3 bases and J dropped 5 bases, with 25 bases sitting between them. The germline V gene has CDR1 LGHDT and CDR2 YNNKEL (reference sequence). The CDR3 DNA reads TGTGCCAGCAGCCAGTTACACGCTCCCGACAGGAAAAGATATGGCTACACCTTC. Translation gives CASSQLHAPDRKRYGYTF.

V is TRBV20-1 and J is TRBJ1-5; D gene ambiguous. Germline V gives CDR1 DFQATT, CDR2 SNEGSKA (reference sequence). The CDR3 consists of 14 residues. The V end lost 3 bases, the J end lost 2 bases, and 11 bases lay between the germline ends. The CDR3 bases are TGCAGTGCTAGTAGGAGTATGGGCAATCAGCCCCAGCATTTT. It translates to CSASRSMGNQPQHF.

This chain connects TRBV2 to TRBJ2-7, with 7 bases that match TRBD1. CDR1 is SNHLY, CDR2 FYNNEI, per germline. This CDR3 contains 11 residues. J lost 5 bases, V lost 6 bases, and 1 base had no gene match. Here the CDR3 DNA reads TGTGCCAGCAGACAGGGGCACGAGCAGTACTTC. Translating gives CASRQGHEQYF.

This clone has only one observation. This chain uses TRBV7-2 with TRBJ2-1, with D tentatively TRBD2 (7 bases). Germline V gene data show CDR1 as SGHTA and CDR2 as FQGNSA. Trimming shortened V by 2 bases and J by 5 bases, and 22 bases separated the two germline ends. The CDR3 totals 18 residues. The CDR3 sequence is CASSLKNVWQGTNNEQFF. The CDR3 bases are TGTGCCAGCAGCTTAAAAAATGTCTGGCAGGGGACTAACAATGAGCAGTTCTTC. The variable domain in full, completed from reference TRBV7-2 and TRBJ2-1, reads GAGVSQSPSNKVTEKGKDVELRCDPISGHTALYWYRQSLGQGLEFLIYFQGNSAPDKSGLPSDRFSAERTGGSVSTLTIQRTQQEDSAVYLCASSLKNVWQGTNNEQFFGPGTRLTVL.

The rearrangement joins TRBV18 to TRBJ2-7; D is ambiguous. Germline CDR1 and CDR2: KGHSH and LQKENI. This CDR3 is built from 15 residues. V lost 1 base to trimming and J lost 3 bases, with 13 bases between them. CDR3 nucleotide sequence: TGTGCCAGCTCACCACGGGCAGGCTTAAACTACGAGCAGTACTTC. This encodes CASSPRAGLNYEQYF.

The rearrangement uses TRBV7-7 and TRBJ1-1, with TRBD1 as a possible D gene (5 bases). CDR3 size: 16 residues. The germline V and J ends were trimmed by 5 bases and 7 bases, with 23 bases remaining between them. The germline V gene encodes CDR1 SSHAT and CDR2 FNYEAQ (reference sequence). The DNA for the CDR3 is TGTGCCAGCAGCCGCCCCCGTTTCAGGGAGGACTGTGAAGCTTTCTTT. Its protein is CASSRPRFREDCEAFF.